Listed below are T cell receptor beta chains from one sample, sequenced in a study of blood T cell repertoires in COVID-19. Assay: immunoSEQ multiplex PCR; the TCRdb copy retains only in-frame clones and omits some. The profile covers 120,000 to 150,000 clones, with around 80% appearing a single time and about 16% taken by the ten largest. Sequences were obtained from peripheral blood. Every receptor here comes from a human donor with acute or convalescent COVID-19. The donor label of this sample is uncertain. The CDR3 runs from the conserved cysteine through the conserved F or W. D genes are given only for firm matches. Clone size is not always given. Where it is, it says once, few, many or a class for expanded clones.

TRBJ2-2	NA	TRBV7-2	TRBD2	CASSLKSGGAAGELFF	TGTGCCAGCAGCTTAAAGAGCGGGGGGGCCGCCGGGGAGCTGTTTTTT
TRBJ1-2	NA	TRBV6-5	NA	CASSRSAVRSYGYTF	TGTGCCAGCAGTCGAAGCGCCGTCAGATCCTATGGCTACACCTTC
TRBJ1-5	NA	TRBV5-1	NA	CASSPGGGNQPQHF	TGCGCCAGCAGCCCCGGGGGTGGTAATCAGCCCCAGCATTTT
TRBJ2-3	few	TRBV4-1	TRBD2	CASSQEPWRGGHMDTQYF	TGCGCCAGCAGCCAAGAGCCTTGGCGGGGGGGCCATATGGATACGCAGTATTTT
TRBJ1-2	NA	TRBV19	NA	CASSLGTSYGYTF	TGTGCCAGTAGCCTCGGGACAAGCTATGGCTACACCTTC
TRBJ2-1	NA	TRBV5-1	NA	CASSARTANSYNEQFF	TGCGCCAGCAGCGCCAGAACAGCCAATTCCTACAATGAGCAGTTCTTC
TRBJ1-1	NA	TRBV4-1	NA	CASSQPTTQIGSEAFF	TGCGCCAGCAGCCAACCCACCACCCAGATAGGGAGTGAAGCTTTCTTT
TRBJ2-7	NA	TRBV6-6	TRBD1	CASSPSGTGGYEQYF	TGTGCCAGCAGCCCCTCTGGGACAGGGGGCTACGAGCAGTACTTC
TRBJ1-2	NA	TRBV2	NA	CASSENRGSDGYTF	TGTGCCAGCAGTGAAAACCGGGGTTCGGATGGCTACACCTTC
TRBJ2-5	NA	TRBV12-3/TRBV12-4	NA	CASSFQGTETQYF	TGTGCCAGCAGTTTTCAGGGGACGGAGACCCAGTACTTC
TRBJ1-1	NA	TRBV6-5	TRBD1	CASTETGGTEAFF	TGTGCCAGCACCGAGACAGGGGGCACTGAAGCTTTCTTT
TRBJ2-1	NA	TRBV7-9	NA	CASYVARDEQFF	TGTGCCAGCTACGTTGCGAGGGATGAGCAGTTCTTC
TRBJ2-7	NA	TRBV5-1	NA	CASSLWEDRTPEQYF	TGCGCCAGCAGCCTGTGGGAGGACAGGACTCCCGAGCAGTACTTC
TRBJ1-5	NA	TRBV19	NA	CASELGEDQPQHF	TGTGCCAGTGAGCTCGGGGAGGATCAGCCCCAGCATTTT
TRBJ2-7	NA	TRBV10-1	NA	CASSETVRGEQYF	TGCGCCAGCAGTGAGACAGTACGTGGCGAGCAGTACTTC
TRBJ2-3	NA	TRBV30	NA	CAWSGSTTDTQYF	TGTGCCTGGTCAGGGTCTACCACAGATACGCAGTATTTT
TRBJ1-2	NA	TRBV6-6	NA	CASSSGTNYGYTF	TGTGCCAGCAGTTCCGGGACTAACTATGGCTACACCTTC
TRBJ1-4	NA	TRBV30	TRBD1	CAWEGAGDEKLFF	TGTGCCTGGGAGGGGGCAGGAGATGAAAAACTGTTTTTT
TRBJ2-1	NA	TRBV19	TRBD1	CASMETGGYNEQFF	TGTGCCAGTATGGAGACAGGGGGCTACAATGAGCAGTTCTTC
TRBJ1-2	NA	TRBV6-5	TRBD1	CASSETGDGYTF	TGTGCCAGCAGCGAGACAGGGGATGGCTACACCTTC
TRBJ2-5	NA	TRBV3-1/TRBV3-2	NA	CASSQDLGGETQYF	TGTGCCAGCAGCCAAGATCTAGGGGGAGAGACCCAGTACTTC
TRBJ1-2	NA	TRBV6-1	TRBD1	CASSEASGGPLDGYTF	TGTGCCAGCAGTGAAGCGTCAGGGGGCCCTTTGGATGGCTACACCTTC
TRBJ1-1	NA	TRBV5-1	NA	CASSLEQGYTEAFF	TGCGCCAGCAGCTTGGAGCAGGGATACACTGAAGCTTTCTTT